This TCR beta chain is from a study of identifying expanded T cells in peripheral blood. Notes on the study in general: Clone count variance between approximately 2-week samples rose with total template count. Roughly 1.1 clones differed between technical replicates, versus approximately 17 and 20 over time.

Note on this clone: Its target is unknown.

V lost 2 bases, J lost 4 bases, and 4 bases stayed unmatched. This CDR3 is 15 amino acids long. Germline CDR1 reads MNHNY; CDR2 reads SVGAGI (reference sequence). Profiled with immunoSEQ multiplex PCR; TCRdb holds only in-frame clones, not every one. The sample consists of about 47,000 clones, 65% to 90% of them appearing once. The receptor was isolated from a person between 18 and 75 years old in good health. The sequenced material came from blood. The chain uses TRBV6-6 and TRBJ2-3, with TRBD2 matching 9 bases. The CDR3 loop reads CASSYPRTSADTQYF. CDR3 DNA sequence: TGTGCCAGCAGTTACCCACGGACTAGCGCAGATACGCAGTATTTT.